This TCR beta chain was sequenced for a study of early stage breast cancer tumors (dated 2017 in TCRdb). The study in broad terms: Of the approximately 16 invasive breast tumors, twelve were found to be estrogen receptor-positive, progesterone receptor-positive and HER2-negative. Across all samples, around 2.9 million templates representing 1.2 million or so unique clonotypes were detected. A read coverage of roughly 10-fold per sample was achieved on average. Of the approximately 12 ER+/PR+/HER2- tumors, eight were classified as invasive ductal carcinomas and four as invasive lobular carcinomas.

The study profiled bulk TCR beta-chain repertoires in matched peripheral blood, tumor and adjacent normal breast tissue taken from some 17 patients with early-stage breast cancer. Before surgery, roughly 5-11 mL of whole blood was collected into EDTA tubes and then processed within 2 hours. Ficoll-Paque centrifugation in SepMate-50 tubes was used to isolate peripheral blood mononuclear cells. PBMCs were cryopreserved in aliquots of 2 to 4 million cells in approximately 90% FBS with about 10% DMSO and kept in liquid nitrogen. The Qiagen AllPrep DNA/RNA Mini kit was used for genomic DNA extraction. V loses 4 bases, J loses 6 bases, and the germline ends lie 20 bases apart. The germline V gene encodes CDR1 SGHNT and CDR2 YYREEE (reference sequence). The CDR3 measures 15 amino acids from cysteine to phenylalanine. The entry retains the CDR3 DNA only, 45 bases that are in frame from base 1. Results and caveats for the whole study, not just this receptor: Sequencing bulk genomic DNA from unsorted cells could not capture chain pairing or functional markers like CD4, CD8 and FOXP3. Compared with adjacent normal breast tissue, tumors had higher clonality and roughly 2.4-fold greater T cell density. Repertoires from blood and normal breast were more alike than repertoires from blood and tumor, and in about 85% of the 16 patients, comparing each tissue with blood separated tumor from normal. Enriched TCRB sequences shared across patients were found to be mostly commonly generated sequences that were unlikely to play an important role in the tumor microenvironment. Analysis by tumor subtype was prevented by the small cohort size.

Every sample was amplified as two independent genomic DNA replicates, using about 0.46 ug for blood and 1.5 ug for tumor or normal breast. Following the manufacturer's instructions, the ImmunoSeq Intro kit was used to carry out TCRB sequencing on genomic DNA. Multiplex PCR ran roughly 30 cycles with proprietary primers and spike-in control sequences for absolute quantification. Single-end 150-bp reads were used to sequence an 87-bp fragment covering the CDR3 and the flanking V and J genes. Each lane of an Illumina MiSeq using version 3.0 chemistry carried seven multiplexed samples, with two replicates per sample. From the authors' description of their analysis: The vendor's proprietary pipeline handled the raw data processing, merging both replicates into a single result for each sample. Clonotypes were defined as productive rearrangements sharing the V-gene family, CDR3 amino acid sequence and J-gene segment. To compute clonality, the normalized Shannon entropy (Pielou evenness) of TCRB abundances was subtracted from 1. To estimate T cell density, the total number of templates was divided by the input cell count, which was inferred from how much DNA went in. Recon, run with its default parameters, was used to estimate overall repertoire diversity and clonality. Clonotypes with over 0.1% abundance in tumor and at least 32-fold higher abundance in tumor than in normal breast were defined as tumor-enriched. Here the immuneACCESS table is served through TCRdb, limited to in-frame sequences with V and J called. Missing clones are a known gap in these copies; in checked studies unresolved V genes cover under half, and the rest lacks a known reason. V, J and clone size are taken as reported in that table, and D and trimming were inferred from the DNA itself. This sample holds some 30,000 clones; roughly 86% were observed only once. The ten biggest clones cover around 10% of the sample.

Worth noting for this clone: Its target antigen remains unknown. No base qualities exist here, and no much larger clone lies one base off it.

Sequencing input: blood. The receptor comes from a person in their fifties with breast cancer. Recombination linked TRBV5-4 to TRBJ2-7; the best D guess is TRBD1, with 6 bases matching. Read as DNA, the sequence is TGTGCCAGCAGCATCCCGGCAGGGGTTCAGGCCGAGCAGTACTTC. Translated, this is CASSIPAGVQAEQYF.